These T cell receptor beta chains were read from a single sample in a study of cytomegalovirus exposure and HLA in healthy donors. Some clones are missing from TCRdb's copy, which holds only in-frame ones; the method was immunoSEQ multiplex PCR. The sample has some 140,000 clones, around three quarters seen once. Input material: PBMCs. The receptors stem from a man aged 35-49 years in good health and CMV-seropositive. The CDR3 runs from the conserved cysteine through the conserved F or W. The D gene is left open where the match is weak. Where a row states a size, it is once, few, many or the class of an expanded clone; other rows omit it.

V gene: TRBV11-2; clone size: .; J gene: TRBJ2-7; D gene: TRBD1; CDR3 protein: CASSLVAGGPYEQYF; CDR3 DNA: TGTGCCAGCAGCTTAGTGGCAGGGGGTCCCTACGAGCAGTACTTC
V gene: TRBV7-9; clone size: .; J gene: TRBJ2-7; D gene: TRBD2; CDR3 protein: CASSLNSGSKGEQYF; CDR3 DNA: TGTGCCAGCAGCCTTAATAGCGGGAGTAAAGGCGAGCAGTACTTC
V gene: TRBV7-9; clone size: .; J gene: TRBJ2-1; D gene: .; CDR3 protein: CASSLRQNNEQFF; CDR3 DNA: TGTGCCAGCAGCTTACGACAGAACAATGAGCAGTTCTTC
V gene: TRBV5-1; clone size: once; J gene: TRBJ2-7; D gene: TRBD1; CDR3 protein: CASSLRGTGSPADYEQYF; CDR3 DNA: TGCGCCAGCAGCTTGAGGGGGACAGGCTCCCCAGCCGACTACGAGCAGTACTTC
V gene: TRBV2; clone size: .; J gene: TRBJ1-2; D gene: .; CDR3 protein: CASGQPGRVGGYTF; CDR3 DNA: TGTGCCAGCGGCCAACCGGGCAGGGTGGGAGGCTACACCTTC
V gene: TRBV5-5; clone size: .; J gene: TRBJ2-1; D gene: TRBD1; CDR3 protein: CASSLGRDRAYYEQFF; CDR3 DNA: TGTGCCAGCAGCTTGGGGAGGGACAGGGCTTATTATGAGCAGTTCTTC
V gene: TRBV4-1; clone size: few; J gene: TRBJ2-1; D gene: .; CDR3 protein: CASSQDRAALTEQFF; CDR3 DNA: TGCGCCAGCAGCCAAGACAGGGCAGCACTCACCGAGCAGTTCTTC
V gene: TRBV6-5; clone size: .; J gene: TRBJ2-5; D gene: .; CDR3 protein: CASSYSETQYF; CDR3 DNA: TGTGCCAGCAGTTACAGCGAGACCCAGTACTTC
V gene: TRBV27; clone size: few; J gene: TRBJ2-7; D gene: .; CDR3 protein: CASSLSGPYEQYF; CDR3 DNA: TGTGCCAGCAGTTTATCGGGCCCCTACGAGCAGTACTTC
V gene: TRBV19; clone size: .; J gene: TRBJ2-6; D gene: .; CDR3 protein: CASSTLTVFSGANVLTF; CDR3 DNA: TGTGCCAGTAGTACCCTGACAGTCTTCTCTGGGGCCAACGTCCTGACTTTC
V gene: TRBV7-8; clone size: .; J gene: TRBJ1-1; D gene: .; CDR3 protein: CASSLSVNTEAFF; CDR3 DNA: TGTGCCAGCAGCTTATCGGTGAACACTGAAGCTTTCTTT
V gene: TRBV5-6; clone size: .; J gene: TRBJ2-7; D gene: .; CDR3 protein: CASSSPGGVTYEQYF; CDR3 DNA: TGTGCCAGCAGCTCGCCGGGGGGCGTTACCTACGAGCAGTACTTC
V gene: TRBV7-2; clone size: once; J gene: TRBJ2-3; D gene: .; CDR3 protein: CASSLRGQPTDTQYF; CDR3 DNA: TGTGCCAGCAGCTTACGAGGACAGCCCACAGATACGCAGTATTTT
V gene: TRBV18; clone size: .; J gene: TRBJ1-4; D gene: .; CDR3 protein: CASSPRKRLNEKLFF; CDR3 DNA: TGTGCCAGCTCACCAAGGAAGCGCTTGAATGAAAAACTGTTTTTT